This TCR beta chain is drawn from a study of T-cell reconstitution after alpha-beta-depleted transplantation in children. Construction of the TCRbeta library involved unique molecular identifiers. TCRdb redid the calling of the PCR reads with MiXCR, one entry per CDR3 protein. The table lists roughly 590,000 distinct CDR3 sequences, about 15% of them singletons. The CDR3 extends over 15 amino acids. Germline V gene data show CDR1 as SGHVS and CDR2 as FQNEAQ. The germline V and J ends were trimmed by 1 base and 4 bases, with 13 bases remaining between them. Material: PBMCs from the stem cell graft donor, obtained from the stem cell graft. This chain connects TRBV7-8 to TRBJ1-2; D ambiguous. This TCR was recovered from a human donor who donated a stem cell graft to a child with acute myeloid leukemia. The CDR3, as DNA: TGTGCCAGCAGCTTAGAGGCAGGCCGGGTCTATGGCTACACCTTC. Its translation: CASSLEAGRVYGYTF. Variable domain in full (rest from reference TRBV7-8 and TRBJ1-2): GAGVSQSPRYKVAKRGQDVALRCDPISGHVSLFWYQQALGQGPEFLTYFQNEAQLDKSGLPSDRFFAERPEGSVSTLKIQRTQQEDSAVYLCASSLEAGRVYGYTFGSGTRLTVV.